Described below is a single T cell receptor beta chain sequence and its context. Germline CDR1 and CDR2: SNHLY and FYNNEI. This CDR3 is built from 15 residues. The V end lost 1 base, the J end lost 7 bases, and 13 bases lay between the germline ends. This sample stems from a study of response to subunit inactivated influenza vaccine. TCRdb re-called the RT-PCR reads with MiXCR, one entry per CDR3 protein. The sample contains hundreds of thousands of distinct CDR3 sequences, 12% to 15% of which appear only once. The clonotype originates from a man in his fifties who received an inactivated influenza vaccine. V gene TRBV2 combines with J gene TRBJ1-4, with TRBD1 as a possible D gene (5 bases). Sample: PBMCs from blood, taken 14 to 15 days before vaccination. The CDR3 bases are TGTGCCAGCAGTGAAGTCGGGGGGGGAGGTGAAAAACTGTTTTTT. This translates into CASSEVGGGGEKLFF.